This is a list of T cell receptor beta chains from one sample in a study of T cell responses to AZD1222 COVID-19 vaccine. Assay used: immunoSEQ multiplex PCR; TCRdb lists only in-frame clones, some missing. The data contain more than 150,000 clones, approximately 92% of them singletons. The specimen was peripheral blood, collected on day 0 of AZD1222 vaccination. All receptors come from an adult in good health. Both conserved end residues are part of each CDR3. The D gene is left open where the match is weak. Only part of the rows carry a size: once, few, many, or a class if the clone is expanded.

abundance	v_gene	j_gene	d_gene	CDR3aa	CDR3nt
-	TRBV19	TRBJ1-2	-	CASSIGGGYGYTF	TGTGCCAGTAGTATTGGGGGAGGCTATGGCTACACCTTC
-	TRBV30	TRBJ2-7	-	CAWSPDGSYEQYF	TGTGCCTGGAGTCCAGACGGGTCCTACGAGCAGTACTTC
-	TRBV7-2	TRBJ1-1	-	CASSLSSGGNTEAFF	TGTGCCAGCAGCTTATCCTCGGGAGGGAACACTGAAGCTTTCTTT
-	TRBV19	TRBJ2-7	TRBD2	CASSTTRTWEGEQYF	TGTGCCAGTAGTACGACCAGAACCTGGGAGGGCGAGCAGTACTTC
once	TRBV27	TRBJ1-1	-	CASSLSWTDKNTEAFF	TGTGCCAGCAGTTTATCCTGGACAGATAAGAACACTGAAGCTTTCTTT
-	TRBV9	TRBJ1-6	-	CASSVGGGNSPLHF	TGTGCCAGCAGCGTAGGCGGGGGTAATTCACCCCTCCACTTT
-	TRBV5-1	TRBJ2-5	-	CASSSGASQETQYF	TGCGCCAGCAGCTCCGGGGCTAGCCAAGAGACCCAGTACTTC
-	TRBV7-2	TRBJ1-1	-	CASSQQSVAFF	TGTGCCAGCAGCCAGCAGTCGGTAGCTTTCTTT
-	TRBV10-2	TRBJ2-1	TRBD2	CASSGAGGASSSYNEQFF	TGCGCCAGCAGTGGGGCGGGGGGAGCGTCGAGCTCCTACAATGAGCAGTTCTTC
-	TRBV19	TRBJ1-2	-	CASSIGDDPAFYGYTF	TGTGCCAGTAGTATAGGGGACGACCCAGCTTTCTATGGCTACACCTTC
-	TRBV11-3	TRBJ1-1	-	CASSLNAGNTEAFF	TGTGCCAGCAGCTTAAATGCTGGCAACACTGAAGCTTTCTTT
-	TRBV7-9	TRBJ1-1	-	CASSLGTMPREAFF	TGTGCCAGCAGCTTGGGCACAATGCCGAGAGAAGCTTTCTTT
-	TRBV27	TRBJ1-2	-	CASSASRDTAPPYYGYTF	TGTGCCAGCAGTGCCTCTCGGGACACCGCCCCACCATACTATGGCTACACCTTC
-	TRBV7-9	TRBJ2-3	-	CASSLVGQGDTQYF	TGTGCCAGCAGCTTAGTGGGCCAGGGAGATACGCAGTATTTT
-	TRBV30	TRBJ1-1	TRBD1	CAWSKQGMNTEAFF	TGTGCCTGGAGTAAACAGGGGATGAACACTGAAGCTTTCTTT
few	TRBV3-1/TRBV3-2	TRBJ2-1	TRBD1	CASSQRQGSYNEQFF	TGTGCCAGCAGCCAGAGACAGGGTTCCTACAATGAGCAGTTCTTC
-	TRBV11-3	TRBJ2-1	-	CASSTRDGHNEQFF	TGTGCCAGCAGCACCAGGGACGGACACAATGAGCAGTTCTTC
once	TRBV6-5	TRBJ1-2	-	CASSPQRWMGYTF	TGTGCCAGCAGCCCCCAAAGATGGATGGGCTACACCTTC
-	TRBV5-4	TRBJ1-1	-	CASSLGDTEAFF	TGTGCCAGCAGCTTGGGGGACACTGAAGCTTTCTTT
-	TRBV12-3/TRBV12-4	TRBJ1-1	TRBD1	CASSGQGAEAFF	TGTGCCAGCAGTGGACAGGGGGCTGAAGCTTTCTTT
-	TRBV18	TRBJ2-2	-	CASSRVSVNTGELFF	TGTGCCAGCTCACGCGTGTCCGTGAACACCGGGGAGCTGTTTTTT
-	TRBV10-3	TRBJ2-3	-	CAITLGGRSTDTQYF	TGTGCCATCACCCTGGGGGGACGGAGCACGGATACGCAGTATTTT
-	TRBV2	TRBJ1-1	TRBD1	CASSELPSQGAEAFF	TGTGCCAGCAGTGAACTCCCATCACAGGGGGCGGAAGCTTTCTTT
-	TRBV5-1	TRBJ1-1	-	CASSPTEGVNTEAFF	TGCGCCAGCAGCCCTACTGAAGGGGTGAACACTGAAGCTTTCTTT
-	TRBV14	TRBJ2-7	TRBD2	CASRYFTSGYEQYF	TGTGCCAGCAGGTACTTTACTAGCGGCTACGAGCAGTACTTC
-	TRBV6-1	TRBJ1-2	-	CASSDGVGPLF	TGTGCCAGCAGTGACGGGGTCGGACCGCTCTTC
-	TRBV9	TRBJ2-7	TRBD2	CASSVGTSGSYEQYF	TGTGCCAGCAGCGTGGGGACTAGCGGGAGCTACGAGCAGTACTTC
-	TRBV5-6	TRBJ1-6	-	CASSQDSWNSPLHF	TGTGCCAGCAGCCAGGACAGCTGGAATTCACCCCTCCACTTT
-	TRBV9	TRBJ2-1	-	CASSLGGGLNYNEQFF	TGTGCCAGCAGCCTAGGAGGGGGGCTCAACTACAATGAGCAGTTCTTC
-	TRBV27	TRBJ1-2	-	CASRSGSFLANYGYTF	TGTGCCAGCCGTTCAGGCAGCTTCCTGGCGAACTATGGCTACACCTTC
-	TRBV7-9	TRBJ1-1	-	CASSLLPRSNTEAFF	TGTGCCAGCAGCTTACTTCCGAGGTCGAACACTGAAGCTTTCTTT
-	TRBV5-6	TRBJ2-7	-	CASSLGTGFNQYF	TGTGCCAGCAGCTTGGGTACGGGGTTTAATCAGTACTTC
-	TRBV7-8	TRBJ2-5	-	CASSLSRAGGETQYF	TGTGCCAGCAGCCTCTCTAGGGCTGGGGGGGAGACCCAGTACTTC
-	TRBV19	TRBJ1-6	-	CASSVPTENSPLHF	TGTGCCAGTAGTGTTCCGACGGAAAATTCACCCCTCCACTTT
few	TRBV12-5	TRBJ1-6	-	CASGGTWGSPLHF	TGTGCTAGTGGTGGGACTTGGGGTTCACCCCTCCACTTT
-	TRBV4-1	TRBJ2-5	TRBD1	CASSQEDRGTETQYF	TGCGCCAGCAGCCAAGAAGACAGGGGTACGGAGACCCAGTACTTC
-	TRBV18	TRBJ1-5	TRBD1	CASSPLTGESQPQHF	TGTGCCAGCTCACCCTTAACAGGGGAGAGTCAGCCCCAGCATTTT
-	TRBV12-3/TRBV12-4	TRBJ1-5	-	CASSLSGRQPQHF	TGTGCCAGCAGTTTATCGGGGAGGCAGCCCCAGCATTTT
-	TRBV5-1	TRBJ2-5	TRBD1	CASSGTGTYQETQYF	TGCGCCAGCAGCGGGACAGGGACGTACCAAGAGACCCAGTACTTC